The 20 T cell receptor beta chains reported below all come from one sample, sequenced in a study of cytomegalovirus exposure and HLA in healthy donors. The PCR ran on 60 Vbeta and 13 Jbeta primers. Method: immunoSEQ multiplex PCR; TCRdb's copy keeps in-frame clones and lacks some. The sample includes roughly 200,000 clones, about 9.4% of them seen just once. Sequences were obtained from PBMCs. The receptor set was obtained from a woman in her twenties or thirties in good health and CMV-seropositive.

CDR3 nucleotide sequence: TGTGCCAGCAGTGCAGGGAACAGGTTCTATGGCTACACCTTC. Translated: CASSAGNRFYGYTF. V usage is TRBV6-1 and J usage is TRBJ1-2; a possible D gene is TRBD1 (5 bases). Trimming removed 4 bases from V and 4 bases from J, with 13 bases in between. The germline CDR1 and CDR2 sequences are MNHNS and SASEGT. CDR3 length: 14 amino acids.

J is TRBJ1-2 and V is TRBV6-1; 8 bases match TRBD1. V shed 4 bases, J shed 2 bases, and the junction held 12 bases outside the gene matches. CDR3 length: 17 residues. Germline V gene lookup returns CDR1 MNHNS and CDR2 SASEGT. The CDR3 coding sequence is TGTGCCAGCAGTGGGGCCAACACAGGGGGTTGGAACTATGGCTACACCTTC. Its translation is CASSGANTGGWNYGYTF.

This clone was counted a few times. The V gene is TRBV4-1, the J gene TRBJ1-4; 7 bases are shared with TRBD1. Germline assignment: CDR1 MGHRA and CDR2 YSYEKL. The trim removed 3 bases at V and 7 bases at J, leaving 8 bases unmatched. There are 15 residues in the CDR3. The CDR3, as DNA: TGCGCCAGCAGCCACCGGGACAGCGAAGGTGAAAAACTGTTTTTT. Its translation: CASSHRDSEGEKLFF.

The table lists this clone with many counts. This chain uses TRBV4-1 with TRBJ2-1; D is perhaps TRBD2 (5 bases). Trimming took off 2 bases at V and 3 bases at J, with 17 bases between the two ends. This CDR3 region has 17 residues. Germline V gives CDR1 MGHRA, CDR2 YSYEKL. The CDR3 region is CASSQKLEGGYYNEQFF. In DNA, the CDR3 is TGCGCCAGCAGCCAAAAACTAGAGGGCGGATACTACAATGAGCAGTTCTTC.

CDR3 sequence reads: CASYQAGGYNEQFF. CDR3 coding DNA: TGCGCCAGTTACCAAGCCGGGGGCTACAATGAGCAGTTCTTC. The rearrangement links TRBV5-1 to TRBJ2-1; D may be TRBD2 (6 bases). The germline V gene encodes CDR1 SGHRS and CDR2 YFSETQ. V dropped 8 bases and J dropped 3 bases, with 15 bases sitting between them. The CDR3 totals 14 residues.

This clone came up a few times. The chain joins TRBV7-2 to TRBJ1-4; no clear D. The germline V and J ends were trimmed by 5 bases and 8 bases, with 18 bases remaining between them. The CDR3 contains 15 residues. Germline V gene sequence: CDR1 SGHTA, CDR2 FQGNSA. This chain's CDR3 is CASSILWGGREKLFF. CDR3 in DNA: TGTGCCAGCAGCATCTTATGGGGAGGTCGAGAAAAACTGTTTTTT.

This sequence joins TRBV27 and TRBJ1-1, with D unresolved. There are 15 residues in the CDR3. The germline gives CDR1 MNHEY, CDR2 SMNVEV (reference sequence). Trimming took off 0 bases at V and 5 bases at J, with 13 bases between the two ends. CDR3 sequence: CASSLSRLRVTEAFF. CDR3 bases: TGTGCCAGCAGTTTATCTAGGTTGAGGGTTACTGAAGCTTTCTTT.

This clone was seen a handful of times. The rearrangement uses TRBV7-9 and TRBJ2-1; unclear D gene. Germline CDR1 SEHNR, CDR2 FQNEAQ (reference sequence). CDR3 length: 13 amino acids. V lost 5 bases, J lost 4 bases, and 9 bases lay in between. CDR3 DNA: TGTGCCAGCAGCAGATTACTTTACAATGAGCAGTTCTTC. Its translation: CASSRLLYNEQFF.

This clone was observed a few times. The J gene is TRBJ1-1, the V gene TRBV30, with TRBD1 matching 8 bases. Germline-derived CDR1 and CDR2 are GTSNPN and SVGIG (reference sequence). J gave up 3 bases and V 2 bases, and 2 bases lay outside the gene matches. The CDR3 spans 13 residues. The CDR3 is CAWSSTGDTEAFF. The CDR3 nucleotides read TGTGCCTGGAGTTCGACAGGGGACACTGAAGCTTTCTTT.

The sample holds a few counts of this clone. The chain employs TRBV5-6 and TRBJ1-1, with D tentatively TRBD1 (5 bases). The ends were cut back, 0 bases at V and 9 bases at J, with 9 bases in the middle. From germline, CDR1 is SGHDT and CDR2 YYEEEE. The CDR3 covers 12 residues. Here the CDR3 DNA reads TGTGCCAGCAGCTTGGATAGGACAAAAGCTTTCTTT. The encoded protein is CASSLDRTKAFF.

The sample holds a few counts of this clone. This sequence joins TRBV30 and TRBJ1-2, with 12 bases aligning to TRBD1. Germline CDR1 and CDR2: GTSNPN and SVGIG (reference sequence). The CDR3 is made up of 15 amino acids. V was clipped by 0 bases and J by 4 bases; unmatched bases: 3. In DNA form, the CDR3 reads TGTGCCTGGAGTGTACCGGGACAGGGGGCCTATGGCTACACCTTC. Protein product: CAWSVPGQGAYGYTF.

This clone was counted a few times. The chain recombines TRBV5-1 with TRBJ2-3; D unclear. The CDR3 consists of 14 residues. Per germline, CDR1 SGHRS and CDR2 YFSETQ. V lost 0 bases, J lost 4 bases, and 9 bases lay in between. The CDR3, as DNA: TGCGCCAGCAGCTTGGGGGTAGAGGCAGATACGCAGTATTTT. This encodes CASSLGVEADTQYF.

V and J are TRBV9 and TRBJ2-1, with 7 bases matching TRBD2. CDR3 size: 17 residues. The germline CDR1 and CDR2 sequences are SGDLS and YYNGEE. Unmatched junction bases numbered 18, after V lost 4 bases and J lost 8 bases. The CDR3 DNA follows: TGTGCCAGCAGCACCACTTGGGGTAGCGGGCAAGGTGATGAGCAGTTCTTC. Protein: CASSTTWGSGQGDEQFF.

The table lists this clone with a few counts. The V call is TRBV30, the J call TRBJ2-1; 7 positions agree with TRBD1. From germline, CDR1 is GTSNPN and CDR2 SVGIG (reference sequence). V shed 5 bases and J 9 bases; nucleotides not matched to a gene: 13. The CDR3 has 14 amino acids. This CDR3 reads CAWGGQFFGGEQFF. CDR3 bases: TGTGCCTGGGGGGGACAGTTCTTTGGGGGTGAGCAGTTCTTC.

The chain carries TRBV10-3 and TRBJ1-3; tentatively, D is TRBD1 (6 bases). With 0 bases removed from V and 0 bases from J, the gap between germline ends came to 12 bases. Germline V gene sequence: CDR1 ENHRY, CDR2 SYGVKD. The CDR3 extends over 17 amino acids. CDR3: CAISESTTGRSGNTIYF. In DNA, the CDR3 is TGTGCCATCAGTGAGTCGACCACAGGGCGCTCTGGAAACACCATATATTTT.

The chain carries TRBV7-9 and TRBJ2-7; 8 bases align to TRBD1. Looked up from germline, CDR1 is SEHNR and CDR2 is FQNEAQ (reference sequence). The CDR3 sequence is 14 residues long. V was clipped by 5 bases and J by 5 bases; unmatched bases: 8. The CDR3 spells CASSQTPGQDEQYF. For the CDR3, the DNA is TGTGCCAGCAGCCAGACCCCGGGACAGGACGAGCAGTACTTC.

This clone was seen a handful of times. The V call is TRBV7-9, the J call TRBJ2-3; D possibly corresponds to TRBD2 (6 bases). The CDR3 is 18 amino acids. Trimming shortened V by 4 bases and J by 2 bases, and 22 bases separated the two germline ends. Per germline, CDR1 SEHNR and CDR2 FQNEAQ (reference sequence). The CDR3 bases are TGTGCCAGCAGCTGGCCCCGGGACTCCTCGTATTACACAGATACGCAGTATTTT. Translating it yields CASSWPRDSSYYTDTQYF.

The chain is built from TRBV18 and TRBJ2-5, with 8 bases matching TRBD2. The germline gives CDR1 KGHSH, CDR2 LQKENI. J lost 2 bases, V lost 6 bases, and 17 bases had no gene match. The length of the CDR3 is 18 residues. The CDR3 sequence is CASSPFSVAGRVQETQYF. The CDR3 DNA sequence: TGTGCCAGCTCCCCATTCAGCGTCGCCGGGAGGGTGCAAGAGACCCAGTACTTC.

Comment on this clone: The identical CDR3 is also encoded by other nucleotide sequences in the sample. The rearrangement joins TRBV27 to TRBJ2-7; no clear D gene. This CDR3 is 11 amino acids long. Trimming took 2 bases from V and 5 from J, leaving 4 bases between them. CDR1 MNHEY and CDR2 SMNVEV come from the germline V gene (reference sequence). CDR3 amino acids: CASSLGHEQYF. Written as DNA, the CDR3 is TGTGCCAGCAGTTTAGGGCACGAGCAGTACTTC.

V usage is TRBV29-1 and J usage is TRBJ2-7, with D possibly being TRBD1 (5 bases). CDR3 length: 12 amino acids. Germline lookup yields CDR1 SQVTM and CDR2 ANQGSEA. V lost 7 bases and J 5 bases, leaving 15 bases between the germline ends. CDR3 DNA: TGCAGCGGTCGGACACAGGTGAACGAGCAGTACTTC. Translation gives CSGRTQVNEQYF.